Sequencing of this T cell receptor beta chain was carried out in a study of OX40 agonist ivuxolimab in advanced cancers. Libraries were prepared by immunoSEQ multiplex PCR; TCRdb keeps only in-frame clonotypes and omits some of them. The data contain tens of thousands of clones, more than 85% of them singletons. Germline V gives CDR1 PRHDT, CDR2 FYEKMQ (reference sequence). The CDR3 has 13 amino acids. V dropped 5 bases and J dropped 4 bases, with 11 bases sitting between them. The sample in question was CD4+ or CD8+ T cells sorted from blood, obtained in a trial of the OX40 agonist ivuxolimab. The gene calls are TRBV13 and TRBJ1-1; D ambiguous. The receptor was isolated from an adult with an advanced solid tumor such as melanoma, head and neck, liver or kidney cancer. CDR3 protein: CASSPDSGTEAFF. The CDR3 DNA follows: TGTGCCAGCAGCCCCGATTCGGGCACTGAAGCTTTCTTT. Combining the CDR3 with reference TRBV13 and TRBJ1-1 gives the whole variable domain AAGVIQSPRHLIKEKRETATLKCYPIPRHDTVYWYQQGPGQDPQFLISFYEKMQSDKGSIPDRFSAQQFSDYHSELNMSSLELGDSALYFCASSPDSGTEAFFGQGTRLTVV.